The 5 T cell receptor beta chains given below trace back to one sample, sequenced in a study of blood T cell repertoires in COVID-19. Sequenced by immunoSEQ multiplex PCR; TCRdb stores in-frame clones only, minus some. Among approximately 150,000 clones listed, 84% were seen once. The sequenced sample consisted of peripheral blood. The receptors derive from a man between 60 and 70 years old with active or convalescent COVID-19.

The sample holds one count of this clone. CDR3 loop: CASSFSTGHSTEAFF. The DNA for the CDR3 is TGTGCCAGCAGTTTTAGTACAGGGCATAGCACTGAAGCTTTCTTT. The chain uses TRBV27 and TRBJ1-1; D is perhaps TRBD1 (6 bases). This CDR3 has 15 amino acids. The germline gives CDR1 MNHEY, CDR2 SMNVEV (reference sequence). Trimming cost V 3 bases and J 4 bases, with 15 bases left between them.

The V and J genes are TRBV13 and TRBJ2-2; D unresolved. In germline, CDR1 is PRHDT, CDR2 FYEKMQ (reference sequence). CDR3 length: 16 residues. The V end lost 4 bases, the J end lost 4 bases, and 16 bases lay between the germline ends. The DNA of the CDR3 is TGTGCCAGCAGCTCTCCGGGTCGGCGAATCACCGGGGAGCTGTTTTTT. Translating gives CASSSPGRRITGELFF.

The chain combines TRBV6-4 with TRBJ1-2; D may be TRBD1 (6 bases). Deletions cut 4 bases from V and 7 bases from J, with 13 bases between. The CDR3 extends over 13 amino acids. The V gene's germline CDR1 is MRHNA and CDR2 SNTAGT. The CDR3 bases are TGTGCCAGCAGTGCTCGGGGGGGCTTTGGCTACACCTTC. Amino acids: CASSARGGFGYTF.

The rearrangement uses TRBV5-1 and TRBJ2-5; 13 bases are shared with TRBD2. The CDR3 contains 16 residues. From germline, CDR1 is SGHRS and CDR2 YFSETQ. V gave up 4 bases and J gave up 5 bases; unmatched junction bases: 8. The DNA for the CDR3 is TGCGCCAGCAGCCCCTCCGGGACTAGCGGGGTGGAGACCCAGTACTTC. It encodes CASSPSGTSGVETQYF.

The V and J genes are TRBV12-5 and TRBJ2-5, with D perhaps TRBD2 (6 bases). The CDR3 runs to 15 residues. The germline gives CDR1 LGHNT, CDR2 FRNRAP. V gave up 5 bases and J gave up 4 bases, with 17 bases separating them. The CDR3 sequence is CASGPGTQRGETQYF. In nucleotides, the CDR3 is TGTGCTAGTGGTCCAGGGACTCAACGGGGAGAGACCCAGTACTTC.